The 4 T cell receptor beta chains listed next were all sequenced from one sample in a study of pediatric ulcerative colitis. During colonoscopy, one to two rectal pinch biopsies were collected. Clones were read by immunoSEQ multiplex PCR, and TCRdb kept only the in-frame ones, dropping some. Of tens of thousands of clones in the sample, 78% were seen once. Material for sequencing was gut tissue. The receptors were sampled from a girl aged 5-17 years with moderate ulcerative colitis.

The genes are TRBV6-1 and TRBJ1-1, with 9 bases matching TRBD1. The junction had 5 bases not matched to a gene; V was cut back by 4 bases and J by 5 bases. The CDR3 runs to 14 residues. The germline V gene encodes CDR1 MNHNS and CDR2 SASEGT. The CDR3 nucleotides read TGTGCCAGCAGTGTCCGGGACAGGGCTACTGAAGCTTTCTTT. This sequence encodes CASSVRDRATEAFF.

The J gene is TRBJ1-2, the V gene TRBV18, with D perhaps matching TRBD1 (5 bases). Trimming shortened V by 5 bases and J by 3 bases, and 16 bases separated the two germline ends. Per germline, CDR1 KGHSH and CDR2 LQKENI. The length of the CDR3 is 15 residues. CDR3 nucleotide sequence: TGTGCCAGCTCAACCTTGTCAGGGCTTCACTATGGCTACACCTTC. Translating gives CASSTLSGLHYGYTF.

The gene calls are TRBV11-2 and TRBJ2-1; 9 bases line up with TRBD2. Germline V gene data show CDR1 as SGHAT and CDR2 as FQNNGV. The CDR3 spans 19 residues. The J segment lost 0 bases and the V segment lost 0 bases, leaving 9 bases of the junction unmatched. The CDR3 reads CASSLDWSSGASSYNEQFF. The CDR3 nucleotides are TGTGCCAGCAGCTTAGACTGGTCTAGCGGGGCCAGCTCCTACAATGAGCAGTTCTTC.

This clone was detected only once. The chain links TRBV5-1 to TRBJ1-1, with D unresolved. V lost 0 bases and J 3 bases, leaving 12 bases between the germline ends. This CDR3 comprises 15 residues. The germline V gene encodes CDR1 SGHRS and CDR2 YFSETQ. The CDR3 DNA reads as TGCGCCAGCAGCTTGGCCAACCCTCGGGACACTGAAGCTTTCTTT. It translates to CASSLANPRDTEAFF. Combining the CDR3 with reference TRBV5-1 and TRBJ1-1 gives the whole variable domain KAGVTQTPRYLIKTRGQQVTLSCSPISGHRSVSWYQQTPGQGLQFLFEYFSETQRNKGNFPGRFSGRQFSNSRSEMNVSTLELGDSALYLCASSLANPRDTEAFFGQGTRLTVV.